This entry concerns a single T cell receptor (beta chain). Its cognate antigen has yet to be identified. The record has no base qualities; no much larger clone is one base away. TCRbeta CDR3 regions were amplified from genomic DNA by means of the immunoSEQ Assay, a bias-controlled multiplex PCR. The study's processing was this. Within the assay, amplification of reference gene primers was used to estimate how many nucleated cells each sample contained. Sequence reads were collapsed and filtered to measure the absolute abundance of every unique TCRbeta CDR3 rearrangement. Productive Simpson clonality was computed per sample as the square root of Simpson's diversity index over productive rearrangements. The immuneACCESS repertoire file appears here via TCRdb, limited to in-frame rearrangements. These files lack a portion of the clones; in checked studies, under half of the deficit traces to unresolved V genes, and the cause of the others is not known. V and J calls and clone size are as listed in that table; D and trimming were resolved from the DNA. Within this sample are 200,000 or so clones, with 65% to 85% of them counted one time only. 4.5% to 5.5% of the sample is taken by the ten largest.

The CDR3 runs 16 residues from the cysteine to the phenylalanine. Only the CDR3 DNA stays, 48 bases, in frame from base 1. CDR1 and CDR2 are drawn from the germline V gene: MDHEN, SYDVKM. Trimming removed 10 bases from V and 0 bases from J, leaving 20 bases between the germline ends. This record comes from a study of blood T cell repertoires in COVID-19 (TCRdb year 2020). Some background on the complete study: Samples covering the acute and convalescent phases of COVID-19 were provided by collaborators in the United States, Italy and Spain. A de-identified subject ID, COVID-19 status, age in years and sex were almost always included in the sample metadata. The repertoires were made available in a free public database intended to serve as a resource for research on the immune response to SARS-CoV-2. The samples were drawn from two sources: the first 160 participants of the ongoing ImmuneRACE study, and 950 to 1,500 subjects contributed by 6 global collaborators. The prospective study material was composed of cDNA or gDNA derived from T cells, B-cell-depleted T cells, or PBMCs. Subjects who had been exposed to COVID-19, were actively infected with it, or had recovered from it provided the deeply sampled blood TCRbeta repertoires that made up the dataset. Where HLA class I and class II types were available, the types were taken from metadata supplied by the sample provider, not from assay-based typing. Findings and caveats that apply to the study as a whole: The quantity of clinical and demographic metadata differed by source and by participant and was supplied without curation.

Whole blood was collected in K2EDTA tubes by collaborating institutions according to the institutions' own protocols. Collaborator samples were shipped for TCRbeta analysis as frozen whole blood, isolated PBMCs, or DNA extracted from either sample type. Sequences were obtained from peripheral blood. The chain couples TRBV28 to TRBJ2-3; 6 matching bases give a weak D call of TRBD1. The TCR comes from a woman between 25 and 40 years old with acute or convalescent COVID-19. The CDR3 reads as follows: CATNLLRGGSTDTQYF. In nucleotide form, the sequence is TGTGCCACCAACCTTCTGAGAGGGGGAAGCACAGATACGCAGTATTTT.